Presented here are 2 T cell receptor beta chains from one specimen sequenced in a study of OX40 agonist ivuxolimab in advanced cancers. TCRdb's table, derived via immunoSEQ multiplex PCR, lists solely in-frame clones and lacks some. The sample shows fewer than 90,000 clones, almost 90% of them seen only once. This material consisted of CD4+ or CD8+ T cells sorted from blood, taken in a trial of the OX40 agonist ivuxolimab. The receptors come from an adult with an advanced solid tumor such as melanoma, head and neck, liver or kidney cancer.

The J gene is TRBJ2-3, the V gene TRBV19, with 7 positions matching TRBD1. J gave up 2 bases and V 8 bases, and 7 bases lay outside the gene matches. Germline V lookup: CDR1 LNHDA, CDR2 SQIVND (reference sequence). This CDR3 region has 14 residues. Written as DNA, the CDR3 is TGTGCCAGTTCTGACAGGGCCGACACAGATACGCAGTATTTT. Protein product: CASSDRADTDTQYF.

The chain links TRBV7-3 to TRBJ1-1; weak D call: TRBD1 (5 bases). Trimming cost V 5 bases and J 6 bases, with 16 bases left between them. The CDR3 contains 14 residues. Per germline, CDR1 SGHTA and CDR2 FQGTGA. For the CDR3, the DNA is TGTGCCAGCAGCCCCCTCGGGGGGGTCGCTGAAGCTTTCTTT. It translates to CASSPLGGVAEAFF.